This T cell receptor (beta chain) came from a study of HIV-infected patients and healthy controls. Whole-study results and caveats: Slight age and sex differences between study cohorts did not explain the diversity differences.

A note on this clonotype: Its antigen is unknown.

Follow-up blood was drawn about 14 weeks, roughly three months, after antiretroviral therapy began. The repertoire came from unfractionated whole blood and reflected all unsorted peripheral T cells. Around 530 ng RNA was reverse transcribed with alpha and beta constant-region primers. Alpha and beta chain libraries were made separately by chain-specific third strand synthesis with multiplexing indices. Each cDNA molecule was barcoded, and a single primer pair amplified each chain. TCRdb recomputed calls from the 5' RACE reads with MiXCR, one row per CDR3 protein. The sample holds 15,000 to 20,000 distinct CDR3 sequences; 8.5% are singletons and the top ten take approximately 22%. Trimming cost V 6 bases and J 1 base, with 15 bases left between them. CDR1 and CDR2 (germline): DFQATT, SNEGSKA (reference sequence). The CDR3 is made up of 14 amino acids.

The genes are TRBV20-1 and TRBJ1-1; D is undetermined. This specimen consisted of blood, obtained during antiretroviral therapy. The source is an adult with HIV infection. The CDR3: CSAGPAGWNTEAFF. CDR3 DNA: TGCAGTGCCGGTCCAGCGGGGTGGAACACTGAAGCTTTCTTT.